This TCR beta chain was identified in a study of shared clonotypes between healthy human individuals. This CDR3 is built from 13 residues. V was shortened by 6 bases and J by 3 bases, with 8 bases between the two germline ends. Germline assignment: CDR1 SGHTA and CDR2 FQGTGA. Profiling relied on immunoSEQ multiplex PCR, and the TCRdb table lists in-frame clones only, not all of them. The repertoire holds more than 1 million clones, with approximately 80% as singletons. This chain links TRBV7-3 with TRBJ2-2; unclear D gene. The receptor was derived from a young man in good health. Some clones in this sample may be carry-over from other donors' samples. The specimen was memory CD4+ T cells from PBMCs. The subset: CD45RA-negative fraction. CDR3 protein: CASSYRDTGELFF. CDR3 nucleotides: TGTGCCAGCAGTTATCGAGACACCGGGGAGCTGTTTTTT.